This T cell receptor (beta chain) derives from a study of OX40 agonist ivuxolimab in advanced cancers. Study-level background: Ivuxolimab is an agonistic anti-OX40 (CD134) antibody, and patients were treated with it. People in dose escalation had one of these cancers: hepatocellular carcinoma, melanoma, renal cell or head and neck cancer.

The germline V gene encodes CDR1 MRHNA and CDR2 SNTAGT. The germline V and J ends were trimmed by 4 bases and 6 bases, with 10 bases remaining between them. The CDR3 extends over 14 amino acids. Clones were sequenced by immunoSEQ multiplex PCR, and TCRdb holds only the in-frame ones, with some missing. The sample includes around 76,000 clones, roughly 86% of them seen just once. This chain connects TRBV6-4 to TRBJ1-6; no firm D call. This TCR came from an adult with an advanced solid tumor such as melanoma, head and neck, liver or kidney cancer. The specimen was CD4+ or CD8+ T cells sorted from blood, collected in a trial of the OX40 agonist ivuxolimab. The CDR3 bases are TGTGCCAGCAGTGCCCGGGGTGGTAATTCACCCCTCCACTTT. It specifies CASSARGGNSPLHF.